This T cell receptor (beta chain) is drawn from a study of immune characteristics of hereditary and idiopathic chronic pancreatitis. Patients having total pancreatectomy with islet autotransplantation provided the chronic pancreatitis pancreas tissue. Germline lookup yields CDR1 LGHNA and CDR2 YSLEER. J was trimmed by 3 bases and V by 4 bases; bases with no gene match: 8. This CDR3 spans 18 amino acids. Using immunoSEQ multiplex PCR, the repertoire was profiled, and TCRdb retains in-frame clones only, with some absent. This table holds more than 8,500 clones, roughly three quarters found once. Sequencing was performed on pancreas tissue with idiopathic chronic pancreatitis. The receptor's source is a human donor with chronic pancreatitis. The V and J genes are TRBV4-3 and TRBJ2-3; 15 nucleotides match TRBD2. The CDR3 DNA reads TGCGCCAGCAGCCTAAGGACTAGCGGGGGGGGGAGGACAGATACGCAGTATTTT. This encodes CASSLRTSGGGRTDTQYF.